The rows below give T cell receptor beta chains drawn from one sample of a study of T cell repertoires in cytomegalovirus infection. TCRdb re-derived calls from the reads in MiXCR, one entry per CDR3 protein. The data contain approximately 550,000 distinct CDR3 sequences, approximately 17% of them singletons. The sample comprised CD8+ T cells from PBMCs. Receptor source: a human donor in good health (CMV status not recorded). Some clones in this sample may be carry-over from other donors' samples. Each CDR3 is given with its conserved first and last residue.

V gene: TRBV2; J gene: TRBJ2-3; CDR3 protein: CASREALPGDTQYF
V gene: TRBV15; J gene: TRBJ1-4; CDR3 protein: CATSTPAAVGERNEKLFF
V gene: TRBV11-2; J gene: TRBJ2-1; CDR3 protein: CASSLEQGSYNEQFF
V gene: TRBV5-1; J gene: TRBJ1-1; CDR3 protein: CASSSDPRDEAFF
V gene: TRBV24-1; J gene: TRBJ1-2; CDR3 protein: CATSDRVTGSGYTF
V gene: TRBV19; J gene: TRBJ1-1; CDR3 protein: CASSKDRGHTEAFF
V gene: TRBV9; J gene: TRBJ2-1; CDR3 protein: CASSEGGRGYYNEQFF
V gene: TRBV28; J gene: TRBJ2-1; CDR3 protein: CASSFIGASRSYNEQFF
V gene: TRBV24-1; J gene: TRBJ1-5; CDR3 protein: CATSDRQGLNQPQHF
V gene: TRBV28; J gene: TRBJ1-1; CDR3 protein: CASSLLPTANTEAFF
V gene: TRBV27; J gene: TRBJ2-7; CDR3 protein: CASSPAPYEQYF
V gene: TRBV12-3/TRBV12-4; J gene: TRBJ1-6; CDR3 protein: CASSLNGRGHSPLHF
V gene: TRBV7-8; J gene: TRBJ2-1; CDR3 protein: CASSLSPSQGWRDEQFF
V gene: TRBV30; J gene: TRBJ2-1; CDR3 protein: CAWSWIGGNEQFF
V gene: TRBV12-3/TRBV12-4; J gene: TRBJ1-1; CDR3 protein: CASSLLKTEAFF
V gene: TRBV5-1; J gene: TRBJ1-1; CDR3 protein: CASSLASSTGANTEAFF
V gene: TRBV12-5; J gene: TRBJ2-3; CDR3 protein: CASASPQERSTDTQYF
V gene: TRBV2; J gene: TRBJ1-4; CDR3 protein: CASSATGTVDEKLFF
V gene: TRBV15; J gene: TRBJ2-1; CDR3 protein: CATSRYAGNNEQFF
V gene: TRBV6-5; J gene: TRBJ2-2; CDR3 protein: CASTKGLASSTGELFF
V gene: TRBV11-2; J gene: TRBJ1-1; CDR3 protein: CASSSPSPETSSAEAFF
V gene: TRBV20-1; J gene: TRBJ2-7; CDR3 protein: CSAHSGDRYEQYF
V gene: TRBV28; J gene: TRBJ2-7; CDR3 protein: CASSLGQGGNEQYF
V gene: TRBV24-1; J gene: TRBJ1-1; CDR3 protein: CATSSGLGTEAFF
V gene: TRBV12-5; J gene: TRBJ2-2; CDR3 protein: CASGLLEGNTGELFF
V gene: TRBV2; J gene: TRBJ2-1; CDR3 protein: CASYNEQFF
V gene: TRBV10-3; J gene: TRBJ2-5; CDR3 protein: CAISDLSGGEETQYF
V gene: TRBV19; J gene: TRBJ2-1; CDR3 protein: CASSPGTDSYNEQFF
V gene: TRBV9; J gene: TRBJ1-6; CDR3 protein: CASSSSYRDRNSPLHF
V gene: TRBV28; J gene: TRBJ1-2; CDR3 protein: CASSLPLDSYGYTF
V gene: TRBV11-2; J gene: TRBJ2-7; CDR3 protein: CASSLPRRGEGYEQYF
V gene: TRBV20-1; J gene: TRBJ1-2; CDR3 protein: CSARDVPGRGYTF
V gene: TRBV27; J gene: TRBJ1-6; CDR3 protein: CASSLRQGARNSPLHF
V gene: TRBV4-2; J gene: TRBJ2-4; CDR3 protein: CASSQEVGTSVAKNIQYF
V gene: TRBV27; J gene: TRBJ2-1; CDR3 protein: CASSLLGGVGYNEQFF